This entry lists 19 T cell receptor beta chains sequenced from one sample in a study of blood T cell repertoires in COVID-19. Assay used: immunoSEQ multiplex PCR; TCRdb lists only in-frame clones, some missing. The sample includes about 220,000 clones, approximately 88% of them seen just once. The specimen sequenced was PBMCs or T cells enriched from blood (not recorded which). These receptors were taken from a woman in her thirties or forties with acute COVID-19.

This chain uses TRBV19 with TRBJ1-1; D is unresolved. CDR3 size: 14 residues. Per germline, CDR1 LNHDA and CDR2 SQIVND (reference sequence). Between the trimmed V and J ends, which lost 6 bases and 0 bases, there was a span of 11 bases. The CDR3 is CASSLPLMNTEAFF. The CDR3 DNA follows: TGTGCCAGTAGCCTCCCGCTAATGAACACTGAAGCTTTCTTT.

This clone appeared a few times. DNA for the CDR3: TGTGCCACCAGCAGAGGGGGAGGGGCCCAAAATGAAAAACTGTTTTTT. It codes for CATSRGGGAQNEKLFF. The V gene is TRBV15, the J gene TRBJ1-4, with D tentatively TRBD1 (5 bases). V was clipped by 1 base and J by 5 bases, with 14 bases between them. There are 16 residues in the CDR3. From germline, CDR1 is LNHNV and CDR2 YYDKDF (reference sequence).

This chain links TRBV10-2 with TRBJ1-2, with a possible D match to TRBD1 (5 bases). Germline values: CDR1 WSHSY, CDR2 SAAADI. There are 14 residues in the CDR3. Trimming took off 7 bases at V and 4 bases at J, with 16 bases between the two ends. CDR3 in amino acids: CASTSAGFGYGYTF. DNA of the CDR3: TGCGCCAGCACTTCGGCAGGGTTTGGCTATGGCTACACCTTC.

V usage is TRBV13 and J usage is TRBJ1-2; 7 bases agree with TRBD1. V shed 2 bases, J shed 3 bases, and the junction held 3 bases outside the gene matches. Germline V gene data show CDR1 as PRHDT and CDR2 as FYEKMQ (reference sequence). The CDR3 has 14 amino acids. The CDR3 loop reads CASSLWQGDYGYTF. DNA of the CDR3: TGTGCCAGCAGCTTATGGCAGGGGGACTATGGCTACACCTTC.

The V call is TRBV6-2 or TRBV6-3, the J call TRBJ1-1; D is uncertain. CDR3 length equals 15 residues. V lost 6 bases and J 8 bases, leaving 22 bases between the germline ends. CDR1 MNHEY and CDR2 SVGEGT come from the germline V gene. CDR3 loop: CASSSLPSGNSEAFF. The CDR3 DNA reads TGTGCCAGCAGCTCCCTTCCTTCCGGGAATTCCGAAGCTTTCTTT.

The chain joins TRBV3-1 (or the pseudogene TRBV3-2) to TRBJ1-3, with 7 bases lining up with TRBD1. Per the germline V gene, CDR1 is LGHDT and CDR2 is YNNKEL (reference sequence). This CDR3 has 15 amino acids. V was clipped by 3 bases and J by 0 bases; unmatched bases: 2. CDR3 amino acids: CASSHPGGSGNTIYF. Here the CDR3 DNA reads TGTGCCAGCAGCCACCCAGGGGGCTCTGGAAACACCATATATTTT.

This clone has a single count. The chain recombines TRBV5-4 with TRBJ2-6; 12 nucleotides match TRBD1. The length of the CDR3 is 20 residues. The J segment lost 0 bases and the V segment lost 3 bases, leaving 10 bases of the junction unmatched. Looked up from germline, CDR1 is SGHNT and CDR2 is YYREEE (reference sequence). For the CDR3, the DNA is TGTGCCAGCAGCTCGGGACAGGGGGCCCGTGTTCCCTCTGGGGCCAACGTCCTGACTTTC. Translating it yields CASSSGQGARVPSGANVLTF.

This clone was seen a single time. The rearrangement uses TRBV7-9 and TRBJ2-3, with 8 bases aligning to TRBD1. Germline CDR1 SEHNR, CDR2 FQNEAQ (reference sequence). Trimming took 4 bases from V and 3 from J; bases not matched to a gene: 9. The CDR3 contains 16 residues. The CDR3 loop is CASSYLTGGRTDTQYF. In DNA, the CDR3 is TGTGCCAGCAGCTATTTAACAGGGGGTCGGACAGATACGCAGTATTTT.

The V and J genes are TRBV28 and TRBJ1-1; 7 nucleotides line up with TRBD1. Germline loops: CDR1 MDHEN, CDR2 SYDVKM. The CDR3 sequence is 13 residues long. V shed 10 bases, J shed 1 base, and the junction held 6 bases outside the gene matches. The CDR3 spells CAIKTGKNTEAFF. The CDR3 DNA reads TGTGCCATTAAGACAGGGAAGAACACTGAAGCTTTCTTT.

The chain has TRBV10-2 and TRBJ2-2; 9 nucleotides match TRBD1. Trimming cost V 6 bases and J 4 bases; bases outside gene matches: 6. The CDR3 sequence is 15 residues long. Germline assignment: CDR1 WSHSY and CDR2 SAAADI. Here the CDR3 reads CASRDDRGTTGELFF. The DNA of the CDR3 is TGCGCCAGCAGGGATGACAGGGGGACCACCGGGGAGCTGTTTTTT.

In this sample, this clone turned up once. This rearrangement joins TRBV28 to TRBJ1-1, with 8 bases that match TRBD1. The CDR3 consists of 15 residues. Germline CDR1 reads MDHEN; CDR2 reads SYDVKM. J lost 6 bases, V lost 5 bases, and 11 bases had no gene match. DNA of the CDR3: TGTGCCAGCAGTAACTCCGACAGGGGAGTGCCTGAAGCTTTCTTT. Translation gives CASSNSDRGVPEAFF.

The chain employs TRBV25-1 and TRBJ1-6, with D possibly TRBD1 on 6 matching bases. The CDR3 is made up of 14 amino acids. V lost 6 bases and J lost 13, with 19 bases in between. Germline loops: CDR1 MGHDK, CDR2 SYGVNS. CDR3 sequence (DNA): TGTGCCAGCAGCTCCCATGGGGGGGCGAGTCCCCTCCACTTT. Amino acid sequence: CASSSHGGASPLHF.

CDR3 protein: CASTVDSQETQYF. CDR3 nucleotide sequence: TGTGCCAGCACCGTAGACAGCCAAGAGACCCAGTACTTC. The chain uses TRBV11-2 and TRBJ2-5, with a weak D call TRBD1 (5 bases). V shed 7 bases and J shed 1 base, with 10 bases lying between them. The CDR3 has 13 residues. CDR1 is SGHAT, CDR2 FQNNGV, per germline.

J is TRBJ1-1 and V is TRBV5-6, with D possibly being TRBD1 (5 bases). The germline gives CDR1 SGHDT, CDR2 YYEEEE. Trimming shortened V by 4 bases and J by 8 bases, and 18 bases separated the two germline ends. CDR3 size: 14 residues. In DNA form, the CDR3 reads TGTGCCAGCAGCCCTTTTAGGCTTGGGGCCGAAGCTTTCTTT. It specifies CASSPFRLGAEAFF.

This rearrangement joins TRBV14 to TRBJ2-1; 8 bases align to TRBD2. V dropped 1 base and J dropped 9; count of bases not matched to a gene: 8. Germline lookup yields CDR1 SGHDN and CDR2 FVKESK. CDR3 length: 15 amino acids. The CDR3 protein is CASSQVGLAGREQFF. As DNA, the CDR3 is TGTGCCAGCAGCCAAGTTGGGCTAGCGGGTCGTGAGCAGTTCTTC. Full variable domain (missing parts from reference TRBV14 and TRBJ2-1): EAGVTQFPSHSVIEKGQTVTLRCDPISGHDNLYWYRRVMGKEIKFLLHFVKESKQDESGMPNNRFLAERTGGTYSTLKVQPAELEDSGVYFCASSQVGLAGREQFFGPGTRLTVL.

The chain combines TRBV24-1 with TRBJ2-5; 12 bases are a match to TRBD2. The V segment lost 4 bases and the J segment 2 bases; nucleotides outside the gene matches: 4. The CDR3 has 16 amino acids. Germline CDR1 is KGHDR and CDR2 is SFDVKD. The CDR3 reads CATSDPTSGRQETQYF. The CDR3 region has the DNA TGTGCCACCAGTGACCCGACTAGCGGGAGACAAGAGACCCAGTACTTC.

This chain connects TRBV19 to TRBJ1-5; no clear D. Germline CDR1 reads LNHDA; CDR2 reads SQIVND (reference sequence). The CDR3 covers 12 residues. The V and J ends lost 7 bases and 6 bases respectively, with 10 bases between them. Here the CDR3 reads CASTIGGQPQHF. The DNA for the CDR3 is TGTGCCAGTACCATCGGTGGTCAGCCCCAGCATTTT.

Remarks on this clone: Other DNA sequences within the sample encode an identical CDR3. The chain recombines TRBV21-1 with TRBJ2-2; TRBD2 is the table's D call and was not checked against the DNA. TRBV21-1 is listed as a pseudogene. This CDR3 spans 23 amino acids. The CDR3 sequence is CASSKAPSRGGDGGEPNTGELFF. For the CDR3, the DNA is TGTGCCAGCAGCAAAGCGCCCTCCCGGGGCGGGGACGGGGGGGAACCGAACACCGGGGAGCTGTTTTTT.

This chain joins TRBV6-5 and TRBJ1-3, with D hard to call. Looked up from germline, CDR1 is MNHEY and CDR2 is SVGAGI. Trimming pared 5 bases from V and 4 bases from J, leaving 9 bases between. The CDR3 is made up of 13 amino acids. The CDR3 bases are TGTGCCAGCAGTCAACGCCAGGGAAACACCATATATTTT. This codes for CASSQRQGNTIYF.